This record looks at one T cell receptor (beta chain) sequence and its context. What it binds is not known. The data derive from a study of PD-1 blockade in classical Hodgkin lymphoma. Whole-study findings and limits: Diversity similar to that of newly diagnosed patients was seen at baseline in complete responders.

Time point here: cycle 4 day 1 (C4D1), after 6 weeks of nivolumab. Each patient's relapse followed autologous stem cell transplantation, and brentuximab vedotin exposure varied. The V gene lost 0 bases and the J gene lost 3 bases, with 8 bases spanning the gap. Germline V CDR1 and CDR2: LNHNV, YYDKDF (reference sequence). This CDR3 is built from 14 residues. Clones were sequenced by immunoSEQ multiplex PCR, and TCRdb holds only the in-frame ones, with some missing. In the table there are about 89,000 clones, 90% of which are singletons. The V call is TRBV15, the J call TRBJ1-1; D not resolved. The sequencing used peripheral blood mononuclear cells (PBMCs), collected before the fourth cycle of nivolumab. The clonotype was recovered from a human donor with classical Hodgkin lymphoma. CDR3 sequence (DNA): TGTGCCACCAGCAGAGATGTGGGGTACACTGAAGCTTTCTTT. The encoded protein is CATSRDVGYTEAFF.